The following is a TCR beta chain sequence with its context. What it binds is not known. The data are from a study of graft-versus-host responses after intestinal transplantation. Clones were read by immunoSEQ multiplex PCR, and TCRdb kept only the in-frame ones, dropping some. The sample contains tens of thousands of clones, around 90% of which appear only once. Sequences were derived from unstimulated CD4+ T cells sorted from spleen or lymph node cells, sampled before transplant. This receptor was taken from a human donor who was the organ donor for an intestinal transplant.

The CDR3 sequence: CASIQGTPSNQPQHF. The CDR3 nucleotides are TGCGCCAGCATCCAAGGGACGCCTAGCAATCAGCCCCAGCATTTT. The gene calls are TRBV23-1 and TRBJ1-5, with D possibly being TRBD1 (5 bases). Being an ORF, TRBV23-1 has a function that is uncertain. The V gene lost 7 bases and the J gene lost 0 bases, with 13 bases spanning the gap. This CDR3 region has 15 residues.